This section outlines one T cell receptor (beta chain) sequence together with its context. Terminally differentiated effector memory CD45RA+ cells were left out of the naive CD8 fraction, which was CD45RO-negative and positively selected for CCR7. The protocol was immunoSEQ multiplex PCR, while the TCRdb copy is restricted to in-frame clones and leaves out a portion. The data hold millions of clones, with roughly 94% observed a single time. Germline CDR1 reads SEHNR; CDR2 reads FQNEAQ (reference sequence). This CDR3 region has 16 residues. V was trimmed by 5 bases and J by 0 bases, leaving 16 bases between them. This sample is part of a study of shared clonotypes between healthy human individuals.

The source is a young man in good health. The rearrangement joins TRBV7-9 to TRBJ1-1; tentatively, D is TRBD1 (5 bases). Sequencing was carried out using naive CD8+ T cells sorted from blood. The CDR3 spells CASSPNVGGMNTEAFF. In nucleotides, the CDR3 is TGTGCCAGCAGCCCAAACGTGGGGGGAATGAACACTGAAGCTTTCTTT.